Listed below are T cell receptor beta chains from one sample, sequenced in a study of sequential checkpoint blockade in melanoma. Profiled with immunoSEQ multiplex PCR; TCRdb holds only in-frame clones, not every one. The top ten hold roughly 23% of the sample, which has about 26,000 clones, 77% seen once. The specimen comprised CD8+ T cells sorted from blood (inferred from file names), sampled from a patient given nivolumab and ipilimumab in sequence. The source is a human donor with melanoma. Both conserved end residues are part of each CDR3. The order of the fields is D gene, V gene, J gene, CDR3 DNA, CDR3 protein. A D gene is named only where the DNA matches it firmly.

.	TRBV9	TRBJ2-7	TGTGCCAGCAGCGTCGGGCATGGGGCCGAGCAGTACTTC	CASSVGHGAEQYF
.	TRBV6-5	TRBJ2-2	TGTGCCAGCAGTGCTCTACAGGGAGGGACCGGGGAGCTGTTTTTT	CASSALQGGTGELFF
TRBD1	TRBV29-1	TRBJ2-1	TGCAGCGTAGTTACAGGGGACCCATACAATGAGCAGTTCTTC	CSVVTGDPYNEQFF
.	TRBV27	TRBJ2-7	TGTGCCAGCAGTAATAGCGGAGGCGTTTACGAGCAGTACTTC	CASSNSGGVYEQYF
TRBD1	TRBV25-1	TRBJ1-4	TGTGCCAGCAGTGACCCGGGACAGGGTAATGAAAAACTGTTTTTT	CASSDPGQGNEKLFF
.	TRBV4-3	TRBJ1-1	TGCGCCAGCAGCCAAGATCATGGGGGCTACACTGAAGCTTTCTTT	CASSQDHGGYTEAFF
.	TRBV9	TRBJ2-2	TGTGCCAGCAGACGGGGGACCGGGGAGCTGTTTTTT	CASRRGTGELFF
.	TRBV27	TRBJ2-7	TGTGCCAGCAGTTTAGGGTCGGGACTTTACGAGCAGTACTTC	CASSLGSGLYEQYF
.	TRBV4-3	TRBJ2-7	TGCGCCAGCAGCCAAGTCCTGTCCTACGAGCAGTACTTC	CASSQVLSYEQYF
TRBD2	TRBV9	TRBJ2-7	TGTGCCAGCAGCCGGGGGGGAGGCGACGAGCAGTACTTC	CASSRGGGDEQYF